Listed below are T cell receptor beta chains from one sample, sequenced in a study of vaccination and CD4 T cells after COVID-19. Antigens of these TCRs are unknown. TCRdb redid the calling of the PCR reads with MiXCR, one entry per CDR3 protein. The data show about 21,000 distinct CDR3 sequences, with approximately 40% seen just once and just under 9% held by the top ten. The specimen comprised CD4+ T cells from blood, cultured in vitro, sampled after SARS-CoV-2 vaccination. The source of these receptors is a human donor who had recovered from COVID-19. Both conserved end residues are part of each CDR3. D genes are given only for firm matches.

TRBD2	TRBV7-9	TRBJ2-3	CASSPGTSGSRDTQYF
TRBD1	TRBV6-5	TRBJ1-2	CASSFRPGQGSYGYTF
TRBD1	TRBV11-3	TRBJ1-2	CASSLIPGQGDNTF
-	TRBV6-5	TRBJ1-6	CASSYGNNSPLHF
-	TRBV11-3	TRBJ1-2	CASSYRDVDDYGYTF
-	TRBV6-1	TRBJ2-5	CASSGIRGTQYF
-	TRBV7-2	TRBJ2-1	CASSLDNRGTYNEQFF
-	TRBV20-1	TRBJ2-2	CSAWDRSTGELFF
-	TRBV7-8	TRBJ2-7	CASSLEYEQYF
TRBD1	TRBV20-1	TRBJ1-5	CSAAPRGLWMEPQHF
TRBD2	TRBV19	TRBJ2-3	CASSIASSGRADTQYF
-	TRBV7-9	TRBJ1-2	CASSLSHRDPGYTF
TRBD2	TRBV6-1	TRBJ2-2	CASSEIGTSSGELFF
TRBD1	TRBV7-2	TRBJ1-3	CASSSGQGSGNTIYF
-	TRBV7-6	TRBJ2-1	CASSLAERSYNEQFF
TRBD2	TRBV6-1	TRBJ2-7	CASSWEAGLAGGRTYEQYF
TRBD1	TRBV27	TRBJ1-5	CASSFSVTGELQHF